One sample yielded the 24 T cell receptor beta chains listed below, sequenced in a study of patients and donors after allogeneic stem cell transplantation. TCRdb reprocessed the RT-PCR reads via MiXCR and lists one record per CDR3 protein. The table lists under 170,000 distinct CDR3 sequences, about two fifths of them singletons. Sequences were obtained from blood, either unsorted or a sorted T cell fraction (not recorded which). Receptors originate from a human donor who was either an allogeneic HSCT recipient or a stem cell or donor lymphocyte infusion donor (not recorded which). It is not recorded whose cells these are; they may come from a transplant donor.

This chain joins TRBV11-2 and TRBJ2-5; TRBD2 aligns across 8 bases. V shed 5 bases and J 4 bases; nucleotides not matched to a gene: 0. Germline V gene lookup returns CDR1 SGHAT and CDR2 FQNNGV. This CDR3 contains 12 residues. This chain's CDR3 is CASSREGETQYF. The CDR3 bases are TGTGCCAGCAGCCGGGAGGGAGAGACCCAGTACTTC.

Here the CDR3 DNA reads TGTGCCAGCAGTTTACTCGGCAGAAGCGTCTCTGGAAACACCATATATTTT. It is translated as CASSLLGRSVSGNTIYF. The gene calls are TRBV12-3 or TRBV12-4 and TRBJ1-3; D unresolved. Trimming left V 2 bases short and J 0 bases short, with 14 bases between. The CDR3 sequence is 17 residues long.

The chain is built from TRBV28 and TRBJ1-6; TRBD1 aligns across 7 bases. The V gene's germline CDR1 is MDHEN and CDR2 SYDVKM. V dropped 8 bases and J dropped 6; count of bases not matched to a gene: 7. The CDR3 extends over 14 amino acids. Here the CDR3 DNA reads TGTGCCAGCGGAACAGGGGAAGCTAATTCACCCCTCCACTTT. This sequence encodes CASGTGEANSPLHF.

This clonotype has just a few counts. V and J are TRBV28 and TRBJ1-5; D not resolved. Trimming stripped 2 bases from V and 7 bases from J, with 12 bases between. The CDR3 runs to 14 residues. Germline CDR1 is MDHEN and CDR2 is SYDVKM. In DNA form, the CDR3 reads TGTGCCAGCAGTTTAGGTCCCGCGGGGCAGCCCCAGCATTTT. This sequence encodes CASSLGPAGQPQHF.

This clonotype occurred a few times. The chain is built from TRBV10-3 and TRBJ2-3, with 7 bases aligning to TRBD2. The germline V gene encodes CDR1 ENHRY and CDR2 SYGVKD. The CDR3 covers 16 residues. V trimming: 6 bases; J trimming: 1 base; junction bases outside the gene matches: 10. The CDR3 sequence is CAISAPRGDGTDTQYF. Written as DNA, the CDR3 is TGTGCCATCAGCGCGCCACGGGGGGACGGCACAGATACGCAGTATTTT.

The rearrangement links TRBV20-1 to TRBJ1-1; D call uncertain. CDR1 is DFQATT and CDR2 is SNEGSKA in the germline V gene (reference sequence). Trimming removed 5 bases from V and 3 bases from J, with 10 bases in between. The CDR3 runs 12 residues. As DNA, the CDR3 is TGCAGTGCTCCAACGGCATACACTGAAGCTTTCTTT. Its translation: CSAPTAYTEAFF.

This rearrangement joins TRBV3-1 to TRBJ1-2; no definite D call. Trimming stripped 1 base from V and 1 base from J, with 7 bases between. Germline-derived CDR1 and CDR2 are LGHDT and YNNKEL (reference sequence). The CDR3 totals 14 residues. The CDR3 sequence: CASSQGEGNYGYTF. In DNA form, the CDR3 reads TGTGCCAGCAGCCAAGGGGAGGGTAACTATGGCTACACCTTC. The full variable domain, rest sourced from reference TRBV3-1 and TRBJ1-2, is DTAVSQTPKYLVTQMGNDKSIKCEQNLGHDTMYWYKQDSKKFLKIMFSYNNKELIINETVPNRFSPKSPDKAHLNLHINSLELGDSAVYFCASSQGEGNYGYTFGSGTRLTVV.

CDR3 region: CSARDSQGAGPQHF. In nucleotides, the CDR3 is TGCAGTGCTAGAGATTCACAGGGGGCAGGGCCCCAGCATTTT. The rearrangement uses TRBV20-1 and TRBJ1-5; 9 positions match TRBD1. CDR1 DFQATT and CDR2 SNEGSKA come from the germline V gene (reference sequence). V was clipped by 0 bases and J by 9 bases; unmatched bases: 6. CDR3 length: 14 residues.

The gene calls are TRBV5-1 and TRBJ1-2; no clear D. This CDR3 has 13 amino acids. V dropped 0 bases and J dropped 4 bases, with 7 bases sitting between them. CDR1 is SGHRS and CDR2 is YFSETQ in the germline V gene. DNA of the CDR3: TGCGCCAGCAGCTTGGAGAGTGTCTATGGCTACACCTTC. Translation: CASSLESVYGYTF.

This clonotype was seen a handful of times. The rearrangement joins TRBV12-3 or TRBV12-4 to TRBJ2-7; TRBD1 aligns across 9 bases. There are 14 residues in the CDR3. After removal of 4 bases from V and 7 bases from J, the junction contained 8 bases not matched to a gene. The CDR3 is CASSYTGTGMEQYF. The CDR3 DNA is TGTGCCAGCAGTTACACCGGGACAGGGATGGAGCAGTACTTC.

The V call is TRBV2, the J call TRBJ2-7; 7 bases line up with TRBD1. V lost 7 bases, J lost 0 bases, and 6 bases stayed unmatched. The V gene's germline CDR1 is SNHLY and CDR2 FYNNEI. This CDR3 is built from 14 residues. The CDR3 loop reads CASKVGTDSYEQYV. The CDR3 bases are TGTGCCAGCAAGGTTGGGACAGACTCCTACGAGCAGTACGTC.

The rearrangement uses TRBV12-3 or TRBV12-4 and TRBJ1-3; D not certain. The CDR3 spans 16 residues. V was clipped by 6 bases and J by 0 bases, with 15 bases between them. This chain's CDR3 is CASSSFFWPSGNTIYF. For the CDR3, the DNA is TGTGCCAGCAGCTCCTTTTTTTGGCCCTCTGGAAACACCATATATTTT.

This clonotype showed up just a few times. V gene TRBV5-1 combines with J gene TRBJ1-1, with 8 bases matching TRBD1. CDR1 SGHRS and CDR2 YFSETQ come from the germline V gene. The CDR3 is 15 residues long. The V segment lost 2 bases and the J segment 4 bases; nucleotides outside the gene matches: 7. CDR3 protein: CASSFAGQGSTEAFF. The CDR3 coding sequence is TGCGCCAGCAGCTTCGCCGGACAGGGTAGCACTGAAGCTTTCTTT.

This chain uses TRBV20-1 with TRBJ2-3, with 10 bases aligning to TRBD2. Looked up from germline, CDR1 is DFQATT and CDR2 is SNEGSKA (reference sequence). The CDR3 is 15 residues long. With 4 bases clipped from V and 0 bases from J, the junction kept 4 bases outside the gene matches. Here the CDR3 reads CSANSLAGSTDTQYF. CDR3 coding DNA: TGCAGTGCTAATTCACTAGCGGGGAGCACAGATACGCAGTATTTT.

This clonotype was detected once. The CDR3 coding sequence is TGCAGTGCCAGACAGGGGTCGCCCCATAATTCACCCCTCCACTTT. This sequence encodes CSARQGSPHNSPLHF. The chain carries TRBV20-1 and TRBJ1-6, with TRBD1 matching 8 bases. CDR3 length: 15 residues. J was trimmed by 5 bases and V by 6 bases; bases with no gene match: 9. Per germline, CDR1 DFQATT and CDR2 SNEGSKA (reference sequence).

V is TRBV29-1 and J is TRBJ2-1, with D possibly being TRBD1 (6 bases). The CDR3 is 13 amino acids. V lost 7 bases to trimming and J lost 7 bases, with 17 bases between them. Germline V gene lookup returns CDR1 SQVTM and CDR2 ANQGSEA. This CDR3 is CSAPTGLGNEQFF. CDR3 bases: TGCAGCGCCCCGACAGGTTTGGGGAATGAGCAGTTCTTC.

The chain is built from TRBV7-2 and TRBJ1-5; no clear D gene. With 2 bases removed from V and 1 base from J, the gap between germline ends came to 6 bases. Germline loops: CDR1 SGHTA, CDR2 FQGNSA. The CDR3 spans 14 residues. CDR3 nucleotides: TGTGCCAGCAGCTTATTACAGAGCAATCAGCCCCAGCATTTT. Its translation is CASSLLQSNQPQHF.

This sequence joins TRBV28 and TRBJ1-5; no reliable D call. Trimming cost V 8 bases and J 7 bases, with 15 bases left between them. CDR3 size: 13 residues. CDR1 MDHEN and CDR2 SYDVKM come from the germline V gene. CDR3 amino acids: CASEGPDWQPQHF. The DNA of the CDR3 is TGTGCCAGCGAGGGTCCTGATTGGCAGCCCCAGCATTTT.

This clonotype was detected a few times. The chain carries TRBV5-5 and TRBJ1-3; D remains ambiguous. In germline, CDR1 is SGHKS, CDR2 YYEKEE (reference sequence). This CDR3 comprises 15 residues. V was cut by 0 bases and J by 4 bases, with 11 bases left in between. The CDR3 nucleotides are TGTGCCAGCAGCTTGGGAGGTTTTGCGGGAAACACCATATATTTT. Translated, it gives CASSLGGFAGNTIYF.

This clonotype turned up a few times. The chain couples TRBV7-2 to TRBJ1-1; D is ambiguous. There are 13 residues in the CDR3. Germline V gives CDR1 SGHTA, CDR2 FQGNSA. Trimming left V 0 bases short and J 11 bases short, with 13 bases between. The CDR3 DNA reads as TGTGCCAGCAGCTTAGCAGGGCTCGGTGGGGCTTTCTTT. As protein: CASSLAGLGGAFF.

The chain combines TRBV7-8 with TRBJ1-4; no firm D call. The CDR3 consists of 15 residues. V was clipped by 1 base and J by 5 bases, with 11 bases between them. Germline V gives CDR1 SGHVS, CDR2 FQNEAQ. CDR3 nucleotides: TGTGCCAGCAGCTTAGGGGTCCCAGGAAATGAAAAACTGTTTTTT. Translated, it gives CASSLGVPGNEKLFF.

This chain uses TRBV5-1 with TRBJ1-5; no reliable D call. Trimming took 0 bases from V and 5 from J, leaving 6 bases between them. The length of the CDR3 is 13 residues. CDR1 and CDR2 (germline): SGHRS, YFSETQ. DNA for the CDR3: TGCGCCAGCAGCTTGGCCACGGATCAGCCCCAGCATTTT. Translating it yields CASSLATDQPQHF.

The gene calls are TRBV12-3 or TRBV12-4 and TRBJ2-6; unclear D gene. The CDR3 totals 10 residues. CDR3 bases: TGTGCATCTGGGGCCAACGTCCTGACTTTC. Residues: CASGANVLTF.

This chain uses TRBV9 with TRBJ1-3; D is possibly TRBD1 (6 bases). The CDR3 runs 13 residues. Trimming stripped 3 bases from V and 3 bases from J, with 7 bases between. In germline, CDR1 is SGDLS, CDR2 YYNGEE. CDR3 region: CASSARGGNTIYF. CDR3 nucleotides: TGTGCCAGCAGCGCCAGGGGTGGAAACACCATATATTTT.